The 10 T cell receptor beta chains below come from one sample, sequenced in a study of cytomegalovirus exposure and HLA in healthy donors. The study ran its PCR with 60 Vbeta and 13 Jbeta primers. Assay: immunoSEQ multiplex PCR; the TCRdb copy retains only in-frame clones and omits some. The sample includes over 150,000 clones, roughly 76% of them seen just once. The sequenced material came from PBMCs. The receptor set was obtained from a human donor in good health.

The rearrangement joins TRBV6-5 to TRBJ1-1; D remains unclear. The germline V gene encodes CDR1 MNHEY and CDR2 SVGAGI. This CDR3 spans 15 amino acids. With 5 bases removed from V and 5 bases from J, the gap between germline ends came to 18 bases. CDR3 protein: CASSNRNGRRTEAFF. The CDR3 bases are TGTGCCAGCAGTAACCGTAACGGACGGAGGACTGAAGCTTTCTTT.

The genes are TRBV18 and TRBJ2-7; TRBD1 matches at 9 bases. V lost 3 bases, J lost 6 bases, and 15 bases stayed unmatched. The CDR3 has 17 amino acids. CDR1 is KGHSH and CDR2 is LQKENI in the germline V gene. This CDR3 is CASSPASRTGVSREQYF. The CDR3 coding sequence is TGTGCCAGCTCACCGGCTTCGCGGACAGGGGTATCGCGCGAGCAGTACTTC.

The V and J genes are TRBV5-4 and TRBJ2-7, with 7 bases that match TRBD2. This CDR3 is 16 amino acids long. After removal of 4 bases from V and 7 bases from J, the junction contained 17 bases not matched to a gene. The V gene's germline CDR1 is SGHNT and CDR2 YYREEE (reference sequence). CDR3 nucleotide sequence: TGTGCCAGCAGCCCTGGGTTAGCGGGCCTCCAAAGGGAGCAGTACTTC. Residues: CASSPGLAGLQREQYF. Supplemented by reference TRBV5-4 and TRBJ2-7, the full variable domain reads ETGVTQSPTHLIKTRGQQVTLRCSSQSGHNTVSWYQQALGQGPQFIFQYYREEENGRGNFPPRFSGLQFPNYSSELNVNALELDDSALYLCASSPGLAGLQREQYFGPGTRLTVT.

This chain links TRBV9 with TRBJ2-2; 13 nucleotides line up with TRBD2. CDR3 length: 16 residues. V trimming: 1 base; J trimming: 4 bases; junction bases outside the gene matches: 1. Per germline, CDR1 SGDLS and CDR2 YYNGEE. CDR3 loop: CASSVTSGGATGELFF. CDR3 nucleotides: TGTGCCAGCAGCGTAACTAGCGGGGGGGCCACCGGGGAGCTGTTTTTT.

The rearrangement joins TRBV15 to TRBJ2-2; a possible D gene is TRBD1 (5 bases). This CDR3 region has 14 residues. Germline V CDR1 and CDR2: LNHNV, YYDKDF (reference sequence). With 8 bases removed from V and 1 base from J, the gap between germline ends came to 11 bases. The CDR3 loop is CATRRQGNTGELFF. The DNA of the CDR3 is TGTGCCACCCGCCGGCAGGGGAACACCGGGGAGCTGTTTTTT.

DNA for the CDR3: TGTGCCAGCACCCTAATCCTAGAGGGAGACCCCTACGAGCAGTACTTC. It specifies CASTLILEGDPYEQYF. This sequence joins TRBV7-9 and TRBJ2-7; tentatively, D is TRBD2 (5 bases). Per the germline V gene, CDR1 is SEHNR and CDR2 is FQNEAQ (reference sequence). With 7 bases removed from V and 2 bases from J, the gap between germline ends came to 21 bases. The CDR3 is 16 residues long.

V is TRBV12-5 and J is TRBJ2-7; a weak D match, TRBD1 (6 bases). CDR3 length: 14 residues. V was pared by 2 bases and J by 5 bases, with 13 bases between. The germline CDR1 and CDR2 sequences are LGHNT and FRNRAP. The CDR3 loop is CASGLPEQGHEQYF. The CDR3, as DNA: TGTGCTAGTGGTTTGCCAGAACAGGGTCACGAGCAGTACTTC.

J is TRBJ1-2 and V is TRBV4-3; no firm D call. Germline V CDR1 and CDR2: LGHNA, YSLEER. The CDR3 sequence is 16 residues long. V was trimmed by 5 bases and J by 8 bases, leaving 24 bases between them. The CDR3 nucleotides read TGCGCCAGCAGCGGAGGTGTATTAGTTTTTGGCAGGGGCTACACCTTC. Protein product: CASSGGVLVFGRGYTF.

The chain links TRBV5-5 to TRBJ1-2; D possibly corresponds to TRBD1 (5 bases). Germline V CDR1 and CDR2: SGHKS, YYEKEE (reference sequence). This CDR3 is 13 amino acids long. V was cut by 4 bases and J by 4 bases, with 11 bases left in between. The CDR3 is CASSHDRLYGYTF. CDR3 DNA: TGTGCCAGCAGCCACGACAGACTCTATGGCTACACCTTC. The whole variable domain, remainder taken from reference TRBV5-5 and TRBJ1-2, is DAGVTQSPTHLIKTRGQQVTLRCSPISGHKSVSWYQQVLGQGPQFIFQYYEKEERGRGNFPDRFSARQFPNYSSELNVNALLLGDSALYLCASSHDRLYGYTFGSGTRLTVV.

The chain employs TRBV6-5 and TRBJ1-1; no clear D. The CDR3 is 14 residues long. Germline CDR1 is MNHEY and CDR2 is SVGAGI. V was clipped by 4 bases and J by 4 bases, with 13 bases between them. The CDR3 DNA reads TGTGCCAGCAGTTCAAGGCTTGAGGGCACTGAAGCTTTCTTT. It is translated as CASSSRLEGTEAFF.